A selection of T cell receptor beta chains follows, all from one sample in a study of cytomegalovirus exposure and HLA in healthy donors. Produced via immunoSEQ multiplex PCR; TCRdb's table is partial and in-frame only. The sample carries 90,000 to 150,000 clones, nearly 65% recorded once. Source material: PBMCs. The receptors shown here come from a man aged 40-50 years in good health and CMV-seropositive. Each CDR3 is given with its conserved first and last residue. D genes are given only for firm matches. Expanded clones are given a class, and other clones once, few, many or no size at all.

>TRBD2|once|TRBV5-8|TRBJ2-1
CASSLFSGRAWNEQFF
TGTGCCAGCAGCTTGTTCTCCGGGAGGGCCTGGAATGAGCAGTTCTTC
>NA|NA|TRBV6-6|TRBJ1-5
CASSWADSSQPQHF
TGTGCCAGCAGTTGGGCCGATTCAAGTCAGCCCCAGCATTTT
>NA|NA|TRBV5-5|TRBJ2-7
CASSSQGREQYF
TGTGCCAGCAGCTCCCAGGGAAGAGAGCAGTACTTC
>NA|NA|TRBV2|TRBJ2-2
CASSEGGGSTGELFF
TGTGCCAGCAGTGAAGGTGGGGGGAGCACCGGGGAGCTGTTTTTT
>NA|few|TRBV27|TRBJ2-7
CASSLIGGYEQYF
TGTGCCAGCAGTTTAATCGGGGGCTACGAGCAGTACTTC
>TRBD1|few|TRBV5-4|TRBJ2-1
CASSPEGTGGNNEQFF
TGTGCCAGCAGCCCTGAAGGGACAGGGGGAAACAATGAGCAGTTCTTC
>NA|NA|TRBV5-6|TRBJ1-2
CASSWSRGGYTF
TGTGCCAGCAGCTGGTCCCGGGGAGGCTACACCTTC
>NA|NA|TRBV6-5|TRBJ2-7
CASSRGETRASEQYF
TGTGCCAGCAGCCGAGGAGAGACTAGGGCCTCCGAGCAGTACTTC
>NA|NA|TRBV10-3|TRBJ1-4
CAIRGGANDNEKLFF
TGTGCCATCAGGGGGGGGGCGAATGATAATGAAAAACTGTTTTTT
>NA|NA|TRBV9|TRBJ1-5
CASSVEGGAQHF
TGTGCCAGCAGCGTAGAGGGGGGGGCCCAGCATTTT
>NA|NA|TRBV7-8|TRBJ2-7
CASSLEGAEQYF
TGTGCCAGCAGCTTAGAAGGGGCCGAGCAGTACTTC
>NA|NA|TRBV18|TRBJ1-2
CASVTTRRVHYGYTF
TGTGCCAGCGTCACCACCCGCAGGGTACATTATGGCTACACCTTC
>TRBD1|NA|TRBV4-1|TRBJ1-2
CASSLQGDFTGGYTF
TGCGCCAGCAGCCTCCAGGGGGACTTCACTGGAGGCTACACCTTC
>NA|NA|TRBV28|TRBJ2-2
CASSYAGLNTGELFF
TGTGCCAGCAGTTACGCGGGTTTGAACACCGGGGAGCTGTTTTTT
>NA|NA|TRBV14|TRBJ2-5
CASSHSTGIQETQYF
TGTGCCAGCAGCCACTCTACAGGAATACAAGAGACCCAGTACTTC
>TRBD2|few|TRBV7-9|TRBJ2-3
CASSENSGRAVRGTQYF
TGTGCCAGCAGCGAAAATAGCGGGAGGGCCGTTCGGGGTACGCAGTATTTT
>TRBD1|NA|TRBV11-2|TRBJ1-2
CASRPTGIGYGYTF
TGTGCCAGCAGACCGACAGGGATCGGCTATGGCTACACCTTC
>NA|NA|TRBV6-1|TRBJ1-1
CASSAERGLEAFF
TGTGCCAGCAGTGCAGAAAGGGGACTTGAAGCTTTCTTT
>TRBD2|NA|TRBV7-8|TRBJ2-7
CASSPPASGDYEQYF
TGTGCCAGCAGCCCCCCCGCTAGCGGGGACTACGAGCAGTACTTC
>NA|NA|TRBV5-8|TRBJ1-5
CASSLTGNQPQHF
TGTGCCAGCAGCCTCACAGGAAATCAGCCCCAGCATTTT
>NA|NA|TRBV30|TRBJ1-5
CAWSRAGEHQPQHF
TGTGCCTGGAGTAGGGCGGGGGAACATCAGCCCCAGCATTTT
>NA|NA|TRBV5-1|TRBJ1-2
CASSLVSGGAGGYTF
TGCGCCAGCAGCTTGGTGAGCGGGGGCGCCGGAGGCTACACCTTC
>NA|NA|TRBV7-8|TRBJ2-4
CASSLWQGLNIQYF
TGTGCCAGCAGCTTGTGGCAGGGCCTAAACATTCAGTACTTC
>TRBD2|NA|TRBV13|TRBJ2-7
CASSLQGGNEQYF
TGTGCCAGCAGCTTACAGGGAGGGAACGAGCAGTACTTC
>NA|NA|TRBV30|TRBJ2-7
CAWSRHDAGAYEQYF
TGTGCCTGGAGCCGGCATGACGCAGGGGCCTACGAGCAGTACTTC
>NA|NA|TRBV15|TRBJ1-4
CATSRVWGGRANEKLFF
TGTGCCACCAGCAGAGTCTGGGGGGGAAGGGCTAATGAAAAACTGTTTTTT
>NA|NA|TRBV7-8|TRBJ2-7
CASSLHPSGRGYEQYF
TGTGCCAGCAGCTTGCATCCCTCCGGCAGGGGCTACGAGCAGTACTTC
>TRBD1|NA|TRBV7-9|TRBJ1-2
CASSSLDRVTF
TGTGCCAGCAGCTCCCTAGACAGGGTTACCTTC
>NA|NA|TRBV7-2|TRBJ1-5
CASSLFLQGNQPQHF
TGTGCCAGCAGCTTATTTCTCCAGGGAAATCAGCCCCAGCATTTT
>NA|few|TRBV21-1|TRBJ1-3
CASSKENLRFLLRDRSGNTIYF
TGTGCCAGCAGCAAAGAGAATCTACGCTTCCTTTTGAGGGATAGGTCTGGAAACACCATATATTTT
>TRBD2|NA|TRBV10-3|TRBJ2-5
CAITTKREGTQYF
TGTGCCATCACCACGAAACGGGAGGGGACCCAGTACTTC
>TRBD2|once|TRBV4-2|TRBJ2-7
CASSQEGGSPYEQYF
TGTGCCAGCAGCCAAGAGGGCGGGAGTCCCTACGAGCAGTACTTC
>NA|few|TRBV10-3|TRBJ2-7
CAISVRQGDEQYF
TGTGCCATCAGTGTCCGGCAGGGTGACGAGCAGTACTTC
>TRBD1|NA|TRBV5-1|TRBJ2-7
CASSRQGAQEQYF
TGCGCCAGCAGTCGACAGGGGGCGCAAGAGCAGTACTTC
>NA|few|TRBV13|TRBJ1-3
CASSLVTTGSGNTIYF
TGTGCCAGCAGCCTCGTTACCACAGGTTCTGGAAACACCATATATTTT
>NA|NA|TRBV5-4|TRBJ2-2
CASSLGGQNTGELFF
TGTGCCAGCAGCTTGGGCGGACAGAACACCGGGGAGCTGTTTTTT
>NA|NA|TRBV5-6|TRBJ2-7
CASSLLGSTGYEQYF
TGTGCCAGCAGCTTGCTCGGGTCGACGGGCTACGAGCAGTACTTC
>NA|few|TRBV5-6|TRBJ2-7
CASSVGPGSQYEQYF
TGTGCCAGCAGCGTTGGCCCAGGGTCCCAGTACGAGCAGTACTTC
>TRBD2|few|TRBV2|TRBJ2-5
CASSRDRDAGEETQYF
TGTGCCAGCAGTCGCGACCGGGACGCGGGAGAAGAGACCCAGTACTTC
>TRBD2|once|TRBV30|TRBJ2-1
CAWSDGTFGGNEQFF
TGTGCCTGGAGTGACGGGACTTTCGGGGGGAATGAGCAGTTCTTC
>NA|NA|TRBV6-4|TRBJ2-6
CASSDSAVSGANVLTF
TGTGCCAGCAGTGACTCCGCGGTCTCTGGGGCCAACGTCCTGACTTTC
>NA|NA|TRBV6-1|TRBJ2-7
CASSAAGSANPYEQYF
TGTGCCAGCAGTGCCGCCGGGTCCGCCAATCCCTACGAGCAGTACTTC
>TRBD1|once|TRBV7-2|TRBJ1-2
CASSSQGALGYTF
TGTGCCAGCAGCTCACAGGGGGCGCTTGGCTACACCTTC
>TRBD1|NA|TRBV6-4|TRBJ2-3
CASHLDSTGESTDTQYF
TGTGCCAGCCACCTTGATTCGACAGGGGAAAGCACAGATACGCAGTATTTT
>NA|few|TRBV28|TRBJ2-2
CASSLWDGGRPNTGELFF
TGTGCCAGCAGTTTATGGGATGGGGGGAGGCCGAACACCGGGGAGCTGTTTTTT
>NA|few|TRBV11-2|TRBJ2-2
CASSTAADGELFF
TGTGCCAGCAGCACTGCAGCGGACGGGGAGCTGTTTTTT
>NA|few|TRBV11-2|TRBJ1-4
CASSYRLGANEKLFF
TGTGCCAGCAGCTATAGGTTGGGGGCCAATGAAAAACTGTTTTTT
>TRBD2|NA|TRBV27|TRBJ2-1
CASSFLSSSGKYEQFF
TGTGCCAGCAGTTTTCTTTCGTCTAGCGGGAAGTATGAGCAGTTCTTC
>NA|NA|TRBV18|TRBJ1-1
CASSPYGGGTEAFF
TGTGCCAGCTCACCTTACGGAGGTGGCACTGAAGCTTTCTTT
>TRBD2|NA|TRBV7-3|TRBJ2-3
CASSLGAGVGTDTQYF
TGTGCCAGCAGCTTAGGGGCGGGAGTCGGCACAGATACGCAGTATTTT
>NA|few|TRBV19|TRBJ1-4
CASGEVLRMNEKLFF
TGTGCCAGCGGGGAGGTTCTGAGAATGAATGAAAAACTGTTTTTT
>TRBD1|NA|TRBV6-5|TRBJ1-5
CASSQNRGQPQHF
TGTGCCAGCAGCCAAAACAGGGGACAGCCCCAGCATTTT
>NA|NA|TRBV6-1|TRBJ1-1
CASSARSRGYTEAFF
TGTGCCAGCAGTGCCCGGAGCCGAGGGTACACTGAAGCTTTCTTT
>NA|few|TRBV11-2|TRBJ2-7
CASRSVSSYEQYF
TGTGCCAGCAGGTCCGTCAGCTCCTACGAGCAGTACTTC
>TRBD1|NA|TRBV27|TRBJ2-7
CASSWGQGANEQYF
TGTGCCAGCAGTTGGGGCCAGGGGGCTAACGAGCAGTACTTC
>TRBD1|NA|TRBV5-4|TRBJ2-1
CASSAETGAYNEQFF
TGTGCCAGCAGCGCTGAGACAGGGGCCTACAATGAGCAGTTCTTC
>NA|NA|TRBV27|TRBJ2-7
CASSLKGRGSEQYF
TGTGCCAGCAGTTTAAAAGGCAGGGGCTCCGAGCAGTACTTC
>TRBD1|NA|TRBV28|TRBJ1-2
CASSKQGGGYGYTF
TGTGCCAGCAGCAAACAGGGGGGTGGCTATGGCTACACCTTC
>NA|NA|TRBV28|TRBJ1-1
CASSLRGRFTEAFF
TGTGCCAGCAGTTTACGGGGAAGGTTCACTGAAGCTTTCTTT
>TRBD2|NA|TRBV18|TRBJ2-1
CASSPGLAVNEQFF
TGTGCCAGCTCACCCGGACTAGCGGTCAATGAGCAGTTCTTC